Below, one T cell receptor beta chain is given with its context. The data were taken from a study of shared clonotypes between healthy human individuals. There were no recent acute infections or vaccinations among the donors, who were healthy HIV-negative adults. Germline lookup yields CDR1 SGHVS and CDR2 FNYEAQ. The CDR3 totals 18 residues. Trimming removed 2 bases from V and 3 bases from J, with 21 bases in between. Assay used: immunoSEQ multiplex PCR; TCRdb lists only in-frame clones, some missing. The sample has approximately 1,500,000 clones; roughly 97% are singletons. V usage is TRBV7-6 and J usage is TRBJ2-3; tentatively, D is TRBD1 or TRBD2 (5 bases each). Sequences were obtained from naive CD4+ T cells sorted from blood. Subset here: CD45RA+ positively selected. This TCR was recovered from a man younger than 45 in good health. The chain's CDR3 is CASSLRPPGQIRTDTQYF. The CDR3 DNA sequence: TGTGCCAGCAGCTTAAGGCCTCCGGGGCAAATCCGAACAGATACGCAGTATTTT.